Following are 22 T cell receptor beta chains from one sample sequenced in a study of T-cell reconstitution after alpha-beta-depleted transplantation in children. During its preparation, the TCRbeta library received unique molecular identifiers. TCRdb fed the PCR reads into MiXCR, producing one record per CDR3 protein. The sample yields hundreds of thousands of distinct CDR3 sequences, roughly 17% seen once. Sequenced material: PBMCs, mostly from graft donor cells, taken 360 days after TCRalphabeta/CD19-depleted stem cell transplant. The receptors stem from a boy under two years old who had a stem cell transplant for Wiskott-Aldrich syndrome, so the T cells may come from the graft donor.

The V call is TRBV30, the J call TRBJ1-2; tentatively, D is TRBD1 (5 bases). There are 14 residues in the CDR3. Looked up from germline, CDR1 is GTSNPN and CDR2 is SVGIG (reference sequence). The V gene lost 3 bases and the J gene lost 6 bases, with 17 bases spanning the gap. The CDR3 region has the DNA TGTGCCTGGAGAACCCGGGGACTCCGGGATGGCTACACCTTC. It encodes CAWRTRGLRDGYTF. Together with reference TRBV30 and TRBJ1-2, the CDR3 gives the full variable domain: SQTIHQWPATLVQPVGSPLSLECTVEGTSNPNLYWYRQAAGRGLQLLFYSVGIGQISSEVPQNLSASRPQDRQFILSSKKLLLSDSGFYLCAWRTRGLRDGYTFGSGTRLTVV.

This clonotype was detected only a few times. The CDR3 sequence is CASSLRDNTEAFF. CDR3 DNA sequence: TGTGCCAGCAGCTTGAGAGATAACACTGAAGCTTTCTTT. This chain uses TRBV7-9 with TRBJ1-1; D gene uncertain. Germline V CDR1 and CDR2: SEHNR, FQNEAQ (reference sequence). Trimming left V 3 bases short and J 2 bases short, with 7 bases between. There are 13 residues in the CDR3.

V gene TRBV20-1 combines with J gene TRBJ2-7; D is perhaps TRBD1 or TRBD2 (5 bases each). Germline V CDR1 and CDR2: DFQATT, SNEGSKA (reference sequence). The CDR3 loop spans 15 amino acids. Between the trimmed V and J ends, which lost 6 bases and 1 base, there was a span of 19 bases. In DNA form, the CDR3 reads TGCAGTGCCGGTCATCGGGACCCAGGGTCCTACGAGCAGTACTTC. This gives the protein CSAGHRDPGSYEQYF.

The rearrangement uses TRBV30 and TRBJ2-7; D might be TRBD2 (5 bases). V lost 5 bases and J lost 0, with 14 bases in between. CDR3 length equals 14 residues. Germline V CDR1 and CDR2: GTSNPN, SVGIG (reference sequence). CDR3 sequence reads: CAWALDMSSYEQYF. Written as DNA, the CDR3 is TGTGCCTGGGCACTAGACATGTCCTCCTACGAGCAGTACTTC.

This rearrangement joins TRBV5-1 to TRBJ2-7; 7 bases line up with TRBD2. Germline V CDR1 and CDR2: SGHRS, YFSETQ. The CDR3 runs to 16 residues. Trimming removed 4 bases from V and 3 bases from J; junction bases left unmatched: 13. The chain's CDR3 is CASSPGWIGRGYEQYF. The CDR3 DNA follows: TGCGCCAGCAGCCCCGGATGGATAGGGAGGGGCTACGAGCAGTACTTC.

This clonotype was recorded a few times. The V and J genes are TRBV7-2 and TRBJ2-3, with D maybe TRBD2 (5 bases). CDR1 is SGHTA and CDR2 is FQGNSA in the germline V gene. V lost 4 bases to trimming and J lost 1 base, with 12 bases between them. The CDR3 runs to 15 residues. CDR3 residues: CASSYWAGGTDTQYF. CDR3 nucleotide sequence: TGTGCCAGCAGCTACTGGGCCGGGGGCACAGATACGCAGTATTTT.

This clonotype was seen only a few times. The CDR3 region is CAISVGTGGSHFYEQYF. Written as DNA, the CDR3 is TGTGCCATCAGTGTGGGGACAGGGGGATCCCATTTTTACGAGCAGTACTTC. The chain employs TRBV10-3 and TRBJ2-7; TRBD1 aligns across 11 bases. CDR3 size: 17 residues. Losses at the gene ends were 4 bases for V and 4 bases for J; bases not matched to a gene: 12. Germline V CDR1 and CDR2: ENHRY, SYGVKD.

The table lists this clonotype with a few counts. The CDR3 protein is CASSLMVWTGTNTGELFF. In DNA form, the CDR3 reads TGCGCCAGCAGCTTGATGGTTTGGACAGGGACGAACACCGGGGAGCTGTTTTTT. This chain uses TRBV5-1 with TRBJ2-2; the match to TRBD1 covers 8 bases. CDR1 is SGHRS and CDR2 is YFSETQ in the germline V gene. The trim removed 1 base at V and 0 bases at J, leaving 8 bases unmatched. The CDR3 is 18 residues long.

The chain carries TRBV10-3 and TRBJ2-2; a weak D match, TRBD2 (5 bases). CDR3 length equals 15 residues. V dropped 3 bases and J dropped 12 bases, with 20 bases sitting between them. The germline gives CDR1 ENHRY, CDR2 SYGVKD. CDR3 residues: CAISDFTQHRGKLFF. For the CDR3, the DNA is TGTGCCATCAGTGATTTCACGCAGCACCGGGGAAAGCTGTTTTTT.

The chain links TRBV4-2 to TRBJ2-7; TRBD1 might be the D (5 bases). V lost 0 bases and J lost 4, with 22 bases in between. The CDR3 extends over 18 amino acids. The V gene's germline CDR1 is LGHNA and CDR2 YNFKEQ. The CDR3 loop is CASSQETLRTRNIYEQYF. The CDR3 DNA reads as TGTGCCAGCAGCCAAGAAACCCTAAGGACACGGAACATATACGAGCAGTACTTC.

The rearrangement uses TRBV2 and TRBJ2-2, with 8 bases aligning to TRBD1. The CDR3 sequence is 17 residues long. The V segment lost 0 bases and the J segment 5 bases; nucleotides outside the gene matches: 8. Germline CDR1 is SNHLY and CDR2 is FYNNEI. CDR3 sequence: CASSEARQGARTGELFF. The CDR3 DNA is TGTGCCAGCAGTGAAGCGAGGCAGGGGGCGAGGACCGGGGAGCTGTTTTTT.

V gene TRBV6-1 combines with J gene TRBJ2-7; 9 nucleotides align to TRBD1. The V gene's germline CDR1 is MNHNS and CDR2 SASEGT. V lost 6 bases, J lost 2 bases, and 11 bases stayed unmatched. CDR3 length: 16 amino acids. The CDR3 bases are TGTGCCAGCAGAAAGTCTACCGGGACAGGGACCTACGAGCAGTACTTC. Encoded protein: CASRKSTGTGTYEQYF.

V is TRBV12-3 or TRBV12-4 and J is TRBJ1-5; 7 bases are a match to TRBD1. CDR3 size: 14 residues. V was clipped by 6 bases and J by 7 bases; unmatched bases: 9. For the CDR3, the DNA is TGTGCCAGCAGCTCTGACAGGGTCGAGCAGCCCCAGCATTTT. Residues: CASSSDRVEQPQHF.

This clonotype was counted only a few times. The V call is TRBV20-1, the J call TRBJ1-1; tentatively, D is TRBD1 (5 bases). The germline V gene encodes CDR1 DFQATT and CDR2 SNEGSKA (reference sequence). The CDR3 runs 12 residues. Trimming stripped 3 bases from V and 7 bases from J, with 12 bases between. The CDR3, as DNA: TGCAGTGCTAGGGTAGGGGTGGTTGAAGCTTTCTTT. It codes for CSARVGVVEAFF.

This clonotype came up a few times. The chain combines TRBV10-3 with TRBJ2-7; a weak D match, TRBD1 (6 bases). The V gene's germline CDR1 is ENHRY and CDR2 SYGVKD. Trimming removed 7 bases from V and 4 bases from J, with 14 bases in between. There are 13 residues in the CDR3. CDR3 loop: CAITQGPGYEQYF. The CDR3 nucleotides read TGTGCCATCACACAGGGCCCTGGGTACGAGCAGTACTTC.

The chain joins TRBV20-1 to TRBJ2-1; D possibly corresponds to TRBD2 (6 bases). The V gene's germline CDR1 is DFQATT and CDR2 SNEGSKA (reference sequence). The CDR3 spans 13 residues. Trimming took off 5 bases at V and 2 bases at J, with 10 bases between the two ends. CDR3 sequence reads: CSAWEVTYNEQFF. The CDR3 DNA sequence: TGCAGTGCTTGGGAGGTTACCTACAATGAGCAGTTCTTC.

This clonotype turned up a few times. The chain uses TRBV6-2 or TRBV6-3 and TRBJ2-1; 7 positions match TRBD2. V shed 2 bases and J 4 bases; nucleotides not matched to a gene: 8. There are 16 residues in the CDR3. CDR1 MNHEY and CDR2 SVGEGT come from the germline V gene. DNA for the CDR3: TGTGCCAGCAGTTACGAGCGGGGAAGGCCTTACAATGAGCAGTTCTTC. It is translated as CASSYERGRPYNEQFF.

The V call is TRBV6-1, the J call TRBJ2-2; D might be TRBD1 or TRBD2, each matching 6 bases. The CDR3 has 16 residues. The ends were cut back, 6 bases at V and 6 bases at J, with 20 bases in the middle. In germline, CDR1 is MNHNS, CDR2 SASEGT. This chain's CDR3 is CASRFRGPPTAGELFF. Written as DNA, the CDR3 is TGTGCCAGCAGATTTCGGGGGCCCCCGACCGCCGGGGAGCTGTTTTTT.

The rearrangement uses TRBV28 and TRBJ1-5; possibly TRBD1 for D (6 bases). The CDR3 runs to 19 residues. The germline gives CDR1 MDHEN, CDR2 SYDVKM. V was clipped by 7 bases and J by 0 bases, with 25 bases between them. For the CDR3, the DNA is TGTGCCAGCACCGTTGGGGGAACAGGGTCCCCGTATAGCAATCAGCCCCAGCATTTT. Translation gives CASTVGGTGSPYSNQPQHF. Complete variable domain (other parts from reference TRBV28 and TRBJ1-5): DVKVTQSSRYLVKRTGEKVFLECVQDMDHENMFWYRQDPGLGLRLIYFSYDVKMKEKGDIPEGYSVSREKKERFSLILESASTNQTSMYLCASTVGGTGSPYSNQPQHFGDGTRLSIL.

This clonotype was recorded a few times. V gene TRBV10-3 combines with J gene TRBJ2-3, with TRBD2 identical over 9 bases. V lost 2 bases to trimming and J lost 5 bases; unmatched junction nucleotides: 8. The CDR3 is 16 amino acids. Germline-derived CDR1 and CDR2 are ENHRY and SYGVKD. CDR3 amino acids: CAISEPPSGVGDTQYF. The DNA of the CDR3 is TGTGCCATCAGTGAGCCACCTAGCGGGGTGGGAGATACGCAGTATTTT.

This clonotype was found many times. The chain links TRBV2 to TRBJ2-3; 8 bases map to TRBD2. This CDR3 has 14 amino acids. CDR1 is SNHLY, CDR2 FYNNEI, per germline. The J segment lost 6 bases and the V segment lost 8 bases, leaving 10 bases of the junction unmatched. CDR3 DNA: TGTGCCAGCCAGCCCGGGGGGGCCCCCGATACGCAGTATTTT. Its protein is CASQPGGAPDTQYF.

This clonotype was found once. V is TRBV2 and J is TRBJ1-5; possibly TRBD1 for D (5 bases). Germline CDR1 SNHLY, CDR2 FYNNEI. V lost 6 bases and J lost 1, with 10 bases in between. This CDR3 contains 14 residues. The CDR3 nucleotides are TGTGCCAGCAGGGCAGGGACGAGCAATCAGCCCCAGCATTTT. Protein sequence: CASRAGTSNQPQHF. Together with reference TRBV2 and TRBJ1-5, the CDR3 gives the full variable domain: EPEVTQTPSHQVTQMGQEVILRCVPISNHLYFYWYRQILGQKVEFLVSFYNNEISEKSEIFDDQFSVERPDGSNFTLKIRSTKLEDSAMYFCASRAGTSNQPQHFGDGTRLSIL.